The clone carrying this T cell receptor beta chain was counted ten times or more. Its specificity is unknown. Additional DNA sequences in this sample encode the identical CDR3. Clones were read by immunoSEQ multiplex PCR, and TCRdb kept only the in-frame ones, dropping some. The table records approximately 510,000 clones, approximately 85% of them present only once. The source of the sample is a study of shared clonotypes between healthy human individuals. Findings of the study overall: Clonotype sharing levels among donors were expected to vary with sequencing depth.

This sequence was found in a woman between 40 and 55 years old in good health. Some clones in this sample may be carry-over from other donors' samples. The sample taken for sequencing was PBMCs.

The CDR3 sequence: CASSLQGSYEQYF. The CDR3 DNA sequence: TGTGCCAGCAGCTTGCAGGGCTCCTACGAGCAGTACTTC. The genes are TRBV11-2 and TRBJ2-7; perhaps TRBD1 as D (5 bases). The CDR3 length is 13 residues. Looked up from germline, CDR1 is SGHAT and CDR2 is FQNNGV. V lost 3 bases to trimming and J lost 0 bases, with 6 bases between them.